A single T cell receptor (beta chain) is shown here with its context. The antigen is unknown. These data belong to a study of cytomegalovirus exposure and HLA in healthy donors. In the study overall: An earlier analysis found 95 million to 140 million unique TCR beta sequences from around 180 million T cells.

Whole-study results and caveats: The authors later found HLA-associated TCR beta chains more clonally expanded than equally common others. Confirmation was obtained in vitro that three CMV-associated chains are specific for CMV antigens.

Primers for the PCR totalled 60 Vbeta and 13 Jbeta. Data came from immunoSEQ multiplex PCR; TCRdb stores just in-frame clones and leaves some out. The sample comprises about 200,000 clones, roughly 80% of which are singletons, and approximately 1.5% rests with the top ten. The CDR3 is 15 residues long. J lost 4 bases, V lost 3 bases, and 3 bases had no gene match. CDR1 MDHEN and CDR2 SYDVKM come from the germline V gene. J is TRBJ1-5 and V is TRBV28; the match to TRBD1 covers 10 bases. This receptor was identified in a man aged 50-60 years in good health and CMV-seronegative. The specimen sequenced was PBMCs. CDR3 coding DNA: TGTGCCAGCAGTTTTGGGACAGGGGTAAATCAGCCCCAGCATTTT. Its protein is CASSFGTGVNQPQHF.